Below, 19 T cell receptor beta chains from the same sample are listed, as sequenced in a study of regulatory and conventional T cells in RAG deficiency. Assay: immunoSEQ multiplex PCR; the TCRdb copy retains only in-frame clones and omits some. The sample shows roughly 29,000 clones, about 95% of them seen only once. The sorted conventional CD4+ T cells were CD25-low and CD127-high, with genomic DNA sequenced. These same records also appear under a second study, on regulatory T cells. This second study says: The PCR used 52 TRBV and 13 TRBJ primers.

Sequenced: CD25- CD4+ T cells sorted from blood. The receptor source for this set is a human donor in good health.

The V and J genes are TRBV28 and TRBJ2-7; 11 bases agree with TRBD1. V dropped 5 bases and J dropped 4; count of bases not matched to a gene: 4. This CDR3 contains 14 residues. Germline loops: CDR1 MDHEN, CDR2 SYDVKM. The CDR3 nucleotides read TGTGCCAGCAGTGTCGGGACAGGGGGGTACGAGCAGTACTTC. It encodes CASSVGTGGYEQYF.

The genes are TRBV27 and TRBJ2-1; 8 nucleotides line up with TRBD1. This CDR3 is 13 amino acids long. The germline V gene has CDR1 MNHEY and CDR2 SMNVEV (reference sequence). The V gene end was trimmed by 6 bases and the J gene end by 7 bases; junction bases not matched to a gene: 5. CDR3: CASRWTGLNEQFF. CDR3 nucleotide sequence: TGTGCCAGCAGATGGACAGGGTTGAATGAGCAGTTCTTC.

This rearrangement joins TRBV6-4 to TRBJ2-7; D is unclear. V was pared by 2 bases and J by 4 bases, with 6 bases between. The CDR3 is 12 amino acids. Germline-derived CDR1 and CDR2 are MRHNA and SNTAGT. CDR3 nucleotides: TGTGCCAGCAGTGACAATCGGTACGAGCAGTACTTC. Protein product: CASSDNRYEQYF.

V usage is TRBV6-5 and J usage is TRBJ2-1; TRBD2 aligns across 9 bases. Germline trimming cut 7 bases from V and 7 bases from J; bases unmatched to any gene: 8. The CDR3 contains 14 residues. From germline, CDR1 is MNHEY and CDR2 SVGAGI. As DNA, the CDR3 is TGTGCCAGCAATCGGCGGGGGGGCGGTAATGAGCAGTTCTTC. Amino acid sequence: CASNRRGGGNEQFF.

The chain combines TRBV19 with TRBJ2-7, with D perhaps matching TRBD1 (6 bases). Germline CDR1 reads LNHDA; CDR2 reads SQIVND (reference sequence). V lost 4 bases and J 0 bases, leaving 7 bases between the germline ends. This CDR3 is built from 13 residues. The CDR3 sequence is CASSRTVSYEQYF. In DNA form, the CDR3 reads TGTGCCAGTAGTAGGACAGTCTCCTACGAGCAGTACTTC.

The V and J genes are TRBV4-2 and TRBJ1-4; D might be TRBD1 (5 bases). The V gene lost 0 bases and the J gene lost 10 bases, with 18 bases spanning the gap. This CDR3 has 16 amino acids. CDR1 is LGHNA, CDR2 YNFKEQ, per germline. The CDR3 bases are TGTGCCAGCAGCCAAGATAAAGGATGGACACCGGGAAAACTGTTTTTT. As protein: CASSQDKGWTPGKLFF.

The gene calls are TRBV10-3 and TRBJ2-3; 10 bases line up with TRBD2. The CDR3 consists of 15 residues. With V trimmed by 5 bases and J by 2 bases, 4 bases remained unmatched. Germline CDR1 ENHRY, CDR2 SYGVKD. The chain's CDR3 is CAISLLAGTTDTQYF. The CDR3 nucleotides are TGTGCCATCAGTCTACTAGCGGGGACCACAGATACGCAGTATTTT.

The chain joins TRBV29-1 to TRBJ1-1; D perhaps matches TRBD1 (6 bases). The CDR3 runs 13 residues. Trimming removed 7 bases from V and 0 bases from J, with 12 bases in between. CDR1 and CDR2 from the germline V gene are SQVTM and ANQGSEA. Written as DNA, the CDR3 is TGCAGCGGACGACAGGAGATGAACACTGAAGCTTTCTTT. Amino acid sequence: CSGRQEMNTEAFF.

The chain uses TRBV7-3 and TRBJ2-3; TRBD2 matches 10 bases. CDR1 is SGHTA, CDR2 FQGTGA, per germline. The V and J ends lost 5 bases and 1 base, in that order; junction bases with no gene match: 3. The CDR3 sequence is 15 residues long. For the CDR3, the DNA is TGTGCCAGCAGCGCTAGCGGGGGAGGCACAGATACGCAGTATTTT. Protein product: CASSASGGGTDTQYF.

Comment on this clone: A junction end diverges from the germline sequence, so it may reflect a read error. Other DNA sequences in this sample translate to the same CDR3. V usage is TRBV5-4 and J usage is TRBJ1-6; 7 bases line up with TRBD1. CDR1 is SGHNT, CDR2 YYREEE, per germline (reference sequence). This CDR3 region has 15 residues. CDR3 region: CASSFRTGENSPLHF. DNA for the CDR3: TGTGCCAGCAGCTTTCGCACAGGGGAAAATTCCCCCCTCCACTTT.

The chain joins TRBV6-5 to TRBJ1-4; D is possibly TRBD1 (5 bases). The CDR3 sequence is 16 residues long. Germline assignment: CDR1 MNHEY and CDR2 SVGAGI. V was clipped by 0 bases and J by 4 bases, with 12 bases between them. The CDR3 DNA reads as TGTGCCAGCAGTTACTCGACCGGAAGGGGTAATGAAAAACTGTTTTTT. Its protein product is CASSYSTGRGNEKLFF.

This clone was observed a single time. This rearrangement joins TRBV28 to TRBJ2-1, with D uncertain. The CDR3 loop spans 14 amino acids. The germline V gene has CDR1 MDHEN and CDR2 SYDVKM. V was pared by 6 bases and J by 0 bases, with 9 bases between. This CDR3 reads CASRAELSYNEQFF. DNA for the CDR3: TGTGCCAGCAGGGCGGAGCTCTCCTACAATGAGCAGTTCTTC.

The gene calls are TRBV7-8 and TRBJ1-1; tentative D call: TRBD1 (5 bases). The CDR3 is 16 residues long. Germline V gives CDR1 SGHVS, CDR2 FQNEAQ. Between the trimmed V and J ends, which lost 5 bases and 0 bases, there was a span of 16 bases. This CDR3 is CASSRKQALLNTEAFF. As DNA, the CDR3 is TGTGCCAGCAGCCGAAAACAGGCCTTGTTGAACACTGAAGCTTTCTTT. Complete variable domain (other parts from reference TRBV7-8 and TRBJ1-1): GAGVSQSPRYKVAKRGQDVALRCDPISGHVSLFWYQQALGQGPEFLTYFQNEAQLDKSGLPSDRFFAERPEGSVSTLKIQRTQQEDSAVYLCASSRKQALLNTEAFFGQGTRLTVV.

The V call is TRBV2, the J call TRBJ2-3; 9 bases are a match to TRBD2. The CDR3 is 14 amino acids. Trimming cost V 6 bases and J 9 bases; bases outside gene matches: 10. Germline-derived CDR1 and CDR2 are SNHLY and FYNNEI. For the CDR3, the DNA is TGTGCCAGCAGAAAAAGCGGGGGGCACGGGACGCAGTATTTT. Its translation is CASRKSGGHGTQYF.

The chain employs TRBV18 and TRBJ1-1, with 7 bases identical to TRBD1. V was pared by 3 bases and J by 5 bases, with 3 bases of the junction left unmatched. There are 13 residues in the CDR3. Per germline, CDR1 KGHSH and CDR2 LQKENI. CDR3 sequence reads: CASSPTGLTEAFF. Written as DNA, the CDR3 is TGTGCCAGCTCACCGACAGGGTTGACTGAAGCTTTCTTT.

The chain employs TRBV19 and TRBJ2-3, with D perhaps TRBD2 (6 bases). CDR1 is LNHDA and CDR2 is SQIVND in the germline V gene (reference sequence). V shed 4 bases and J shed 10 bases, with 15 bases lying between them. The CDR3 spans 13 residues. DNA for the CDR3: TGTGCCAGTAGTACGGAGGGATTGGTCGCGCAGTATTTT. This sequence encodes CASSTEGLVAQYF.

J is TRBJ2-3 and V is TRBV9; D is ambiguous. CDR1 is SGDLS and CDR2 is YYNGEE in the germline V gene. This CDR3 is 14 amino acids long. Trimming took 1 base from V and 4 from J, leaving 10 bases between them. The CDR3 protein is CASSVQTGADTQYF. In nucleotides, the CDR3 is TGTGCCAGCAGCGTACAGACTGGCGCAGATACGCAGTATTTT. Looking up the rest from reference TRBV9 and TRBJ2-3 gives the full variable domain: DSGVTQTPKHLITATGQRVTLRCSPRSGDLSVYWYQQSLDQGLQFLIQYYNGEERAKGNILERFSAQQFPDLHSELNLSSLELGDSALYFCASSVQTGADTQYFGPGTRLTVL.

The gene calls are TRBV10-3 and TRBJ2-5; 9 bases are shared with TRBD1. Germline CDR1 reads ENHRY; CDR2 reads SYGVKD. CDR3 length equals 14 residues. With V trimmed by 6 bases and J by 5 bases, 7 bases remained unmatched. CDR3 residues: CAISRTGDGETQYF. CDR3 coding DNA: TGTGCCATCAGCCGGACAGGGGACGGTGAGACCCAGTACTTC.

The chain employs TRBV30 and TRBJ1-4; 9 bases line up with TRBD1. The CDR3 spans 13 residues. Trimming took 5 bases from V and 8 from J; bases not matched to a gene: 6. Germline V CDR1 and CDR2: GTSNPN, SVGIG (reference sequence). The CDR3 DNA sequence: TGTGCCTGGGCCGGGACAGGGTACGAAAAACTGTTTTTT. It yields the protein CAWAGTGYEKLFF. Drawing the rest from reference TRBV30 and TRBJ1-4, the complete variable domain is SQTIHQWPATLVQPVGSPLSLECTVEGTSNPNLYWYRQAAGRGLQLLFYSVGIGQISSEVPQNLSASRPQDRQFILSSKKLLLSDSGFYLCAWAGTGYEKLFFGSGTQLSVL.